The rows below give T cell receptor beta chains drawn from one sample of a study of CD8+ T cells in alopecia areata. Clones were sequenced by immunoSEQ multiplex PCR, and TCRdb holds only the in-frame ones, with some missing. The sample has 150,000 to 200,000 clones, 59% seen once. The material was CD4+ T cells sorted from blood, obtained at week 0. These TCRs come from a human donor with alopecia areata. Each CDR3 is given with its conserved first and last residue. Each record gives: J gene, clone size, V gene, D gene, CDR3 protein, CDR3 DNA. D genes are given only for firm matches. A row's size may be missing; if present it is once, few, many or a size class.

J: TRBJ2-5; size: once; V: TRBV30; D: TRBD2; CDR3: CAWSASGGETQYF; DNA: TGTGCCTGGAGCGCTAGCGGGGGGGAGACCCAGTACTTC
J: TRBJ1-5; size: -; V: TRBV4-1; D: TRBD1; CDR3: CASSQVGKTGRQRPQHF; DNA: TGCGCCAGCAGCCAAGTGGGAAAGACAGGGCGGCAAAGGCCCCAGCATTTT
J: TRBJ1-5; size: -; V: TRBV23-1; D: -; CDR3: CASSLNRHSNQPQHF; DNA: TGCGCCAGCAGCTTGAACAGACATAGCAATCAGCCCCAGCATTTT
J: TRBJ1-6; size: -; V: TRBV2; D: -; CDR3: CASYFPGSPLHF; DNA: TGTGCCAGCTACTTTCCGGGGTCACCCCTCCACTTT
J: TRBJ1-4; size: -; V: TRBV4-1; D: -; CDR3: CASSRRQPNEKLFF; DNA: TGCGCCAGCAGCCGGAGACAGCCAAATGAAAAACTGTTTTTT
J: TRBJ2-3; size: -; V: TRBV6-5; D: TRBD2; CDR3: CASSYLSGGARDTQYF; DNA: TGTGCCAGCAGTTACTTAAGCGGGGGGGCAAGAGATACGCAGTATTTT
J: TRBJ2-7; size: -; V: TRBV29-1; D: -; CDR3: CSVGTSSYEQYF; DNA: TGCAGCGTTGGAACATCTTCATACGAGCAGTACTTC
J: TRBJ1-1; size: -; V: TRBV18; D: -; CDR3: CASSPPLSMNTEAFF; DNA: TGTGCCAGCTCACCACCTCTGAGCATGAACACTGAAGCTTTCTTT
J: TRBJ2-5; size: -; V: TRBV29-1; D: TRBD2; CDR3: CSVGLAQETQYF; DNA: TGCAGCGTCGGACTAGCCCAAGAGACCCAGTACTTC
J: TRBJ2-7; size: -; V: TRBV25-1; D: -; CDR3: CASSAVSRSYEQYF; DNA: TGTGCCAGCAGTGCAGTCTCACGCTCCTACGAGCAGTACTTC
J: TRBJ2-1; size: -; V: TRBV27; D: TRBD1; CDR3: CASSRTGTGLSDEQFF; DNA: TGTGCCAGCAGTCGGACCGGGACAGGGTTGTCGGATGAGCAGTTCTTC
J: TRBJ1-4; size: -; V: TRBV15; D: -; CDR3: CATSPRSATNEKLFF; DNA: TGTGCCACCAGCCCTCGGAGTGCAACTAATGAAAAACTGTTTTTT
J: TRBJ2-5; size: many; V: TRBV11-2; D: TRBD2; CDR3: CASSLAGRWETQYF; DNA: TGTGCCAGCAGCCTAGCGGGGCGGTGGGAGACCCAGTACTTC
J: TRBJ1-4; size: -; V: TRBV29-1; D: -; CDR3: CSVSTPPSEKLFF; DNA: TGCAGCGTCTCAACCCCCCCCTCCGAAAAACTGTTTTTT
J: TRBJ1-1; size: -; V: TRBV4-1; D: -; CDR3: CASSQVRVKVNTEAFF; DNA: TGCGCCAGCAGCCAAGTCAGGGTCAAGGTGAACACTGAAGCTTTCTTT
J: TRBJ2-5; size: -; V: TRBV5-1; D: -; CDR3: CASSLAQGQSTTQYF; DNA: TGCGCCAGCAGCTTGGCGCAAGGACAGTCCACGACCCAGTACTTC
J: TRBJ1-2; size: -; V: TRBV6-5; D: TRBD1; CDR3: CASSTQGYHGYTF; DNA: TGTGCCAGCAGTACACAGGGGTACCATGGCTACACCTTC
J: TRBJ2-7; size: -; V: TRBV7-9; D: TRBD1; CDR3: CASSLRTQTGDHYEQYF; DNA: TGTGCCAGCAGCTTGAGGACCCAGACAGGGGATCACTACGAGCAGTACTTC
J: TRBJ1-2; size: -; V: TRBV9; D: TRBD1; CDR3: CASSVATGDYGYTF; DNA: TGTGCCAGCAGCGTAGCCACAGGGGACTATGGCTACACCTTC
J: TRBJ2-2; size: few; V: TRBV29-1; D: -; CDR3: CSVDGGGYAGELFF; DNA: TGCAGCGTTGATGGGGGCGGGTACGCCGGGGAGCTGTTTTTT
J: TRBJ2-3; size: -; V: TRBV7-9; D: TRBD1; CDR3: CASSSQGARADTQYF; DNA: TGTGCCAGCAGCTCCCAGGGGGCGCGGGCAGATACGCAGTATTTT
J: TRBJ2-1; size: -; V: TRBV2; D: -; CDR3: CASSEDPLEQFF; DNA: TGTGCCAGCAGCGAAGACCCCTTAGAGCAGTTCTTC
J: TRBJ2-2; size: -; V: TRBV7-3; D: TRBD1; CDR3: CASSPVDRGVSGELFF; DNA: TGTGCCAGCAGCCCCGTGGACAGGGGGGTCTCCGGGGAGCTGTTTTTT
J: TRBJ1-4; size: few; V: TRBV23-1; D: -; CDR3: CASNPNAGVLWEKLFF; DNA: TGCGCCAGCAACCCTAACGCAGGGGTCTTGTGGGAAAAACTGTTTTTT
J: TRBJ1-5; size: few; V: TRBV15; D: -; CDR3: CATSRDRNSVRPQHF; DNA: TGTGCCACCAGCAGAGATCGGAACAGTGTTCGGCCCCAGCATTTT
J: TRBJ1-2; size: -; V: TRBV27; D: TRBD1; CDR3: CASSPGQGSSLYYGYTF; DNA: TGTGCCAGCAGTCCCGGACAGGGGTCTTCTCTATACTATGGCTACACCTTC
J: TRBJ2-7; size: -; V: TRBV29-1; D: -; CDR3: CSVSVDEQYF; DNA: TGCAGCGTTTCAGTGGACGAGCAGTACTTC
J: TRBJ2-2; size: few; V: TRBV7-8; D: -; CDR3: CASSPPAYTGELFF; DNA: TGTGCCAGCAGCCCCCCGGCCTACACCGGGGAGCTGTTTTTT
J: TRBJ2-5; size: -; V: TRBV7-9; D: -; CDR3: CASSLSGQETQYF; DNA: TGTGCCAGCAGCTTAAGCGGACAAGAGACCCAGTACTTC
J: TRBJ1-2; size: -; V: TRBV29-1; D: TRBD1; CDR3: CSVELQGSPFYGYTF; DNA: TGCAGCGTTGAGTTACAGGGGTCTCCCTTCTATGGCTACACCTTC
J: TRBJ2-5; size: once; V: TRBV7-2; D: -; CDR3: CASSSTRHQTQYF; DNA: TGTGCCAGCAGCTCCACCAGACATCAGACCCAGTACTTC
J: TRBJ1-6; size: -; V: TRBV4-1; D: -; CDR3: CASSQEGGHTDNSPLHF; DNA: TGCGCCAGCAGCCAAGAAGGTGGGCATACCGATAATTCACCCCTCCACTTT
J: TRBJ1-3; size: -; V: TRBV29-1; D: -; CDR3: CSVGGGTGNTIYF; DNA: TGCAGCGTTGGCGGGGGTACTGGAAACACCATATATTTT
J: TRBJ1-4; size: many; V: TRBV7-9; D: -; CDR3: CASSTQTATNEKLFF; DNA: TGTGCCAGCAGCACACAGACCGCAACTAATGAAAAACTGTTTTTT
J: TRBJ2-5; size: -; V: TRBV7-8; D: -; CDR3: CASSRWGPSTQETQYF; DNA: TGTGCCAGCAGCCGTTGGGGGCCCAGTACCCAAGAGACCCAGTACTTC
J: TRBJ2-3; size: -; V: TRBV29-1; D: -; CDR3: CSVGDPTITTDTQYF; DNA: TGCAGCGTTGGAGATCCCACTATCACCACAGATACGCAGTATTTT
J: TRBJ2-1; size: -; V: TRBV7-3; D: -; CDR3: CASSLVGGSGNEQFF; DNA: TGTGCCAGCAGCCTAGTAGGGGGATCAGGCAATGAGCAGTTCTTC
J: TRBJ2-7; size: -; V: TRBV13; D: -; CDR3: CASSHSAGRNEQYF; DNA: TGTGCCAGCAGCCATTCTGCCGGGCGGAACGAGCAGTACTTC
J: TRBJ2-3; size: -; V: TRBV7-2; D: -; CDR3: CASSRGDNTDTQYF; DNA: TGTGCCAGCAGTAGGGGAGATAACACAGATACGCAGTATTTT
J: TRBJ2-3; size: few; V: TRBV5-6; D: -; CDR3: CASSQQPNTQYF; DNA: TGTGCCAGCAGCCAACAACCTAATACGCAGTATTTT
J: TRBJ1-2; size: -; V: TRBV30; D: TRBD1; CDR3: CAWSVGTGGSYGYTF; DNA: TGTGCCTGGAGTGTTGGGACAGGGGGCTCCTATGGCTACACCTTC
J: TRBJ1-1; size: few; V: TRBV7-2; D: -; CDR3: CASSFILNTEAFF; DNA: TGTGCCAGCAGCTTCATCTTGAACACTGAAGCTTTCTTT